One sample yielded the 17 T cell receptor beta chains listed below, sequenced in a study of blood T cell repertoires in COVID-19. Clones were sequenced by immunoSEQ multiplex PCR, and TCRdb holds only the in-frame ones, with some missing. The sample yields about 150,000 clones, around 90% seen once. The material sequenced was peripheral blood. Receptors originate from a human donor in a cohort sampled during active COVID-19.

The J gene is TRBJ1-1, the V gene TRBV9; 9 positions agree with TRBD1. Germline CDR1 and CDR2: SGDLS and YYNGEE. CDR3 length: 15 residues. Unmatched junction bases numbered 3, after V lost 2 bases and J lost 1 base. The CDR3 DNA reads as TGTGCCAGCAGCGTTCAGACAGGGGGGAACACTGAAGCTTTCTTT. Its protein is CASSVQTGGNTEAFF.

J is TRBJ2-7 and V is TRBV14; possible D gene TRBD2, 5 bases. CDR1 and CDR2 from the germline V gene are SGHDN and FVKESK. Trimming left V 3 bases short and J 2 bases short, with 11 bases between. There are 14 residues in the CDR3. The CDR3, as DNA: TGTGCCAGCAGCCACGAGGACGGGACCTACGAGCAGTACTTC. It specifies CASSHEDGTYEQYF.

This chain links TRBV7-9 with TRBJ1-1, with D unclear. This CDR3 has 13 residues. Trimming pared 0 bases from V and 6 bases from J, leaving 8 bases between. Per the germline V gene, CDR1 is SEHNR and CDR2 is FQNEAQ (reference sequence). CDR3 in amino acids: CASSLAPPAEAFF. The CDR3 DNA reads as TGTGCCAGCAGCTTAGCCCCTCCTGCTGAAGCTTTCTTT.

The chain employs TRBV30 and TRBJ1-2, with a weak D call TRBD1 (6 bases). Per the germline V gene, CDR1 is GTSNPN and CDR2 is SVGIG (reference sequence). Trimming pared 2 bases from V and 0 bases from J, leaving 10 bases between. CDR3 length equals 14 residues. The CDR3, as DNA: TGTGCCTGGAGTAAAGGGGGAGCTAACTATGGCTACACCTTC. This gives the protein CAWSKGGANYGYTF. The complete variable domain, with remaining parts taken from reference TRBV30 and TRBJ1-2, reads SQTIHQWPATLVQPVGSPLSLECTVEGTSNPNLYWYRQAAGRGLQLLFYSVGIGQISSEVPQNLSASRPQDRQFILSSKKLLLSDSGFYLCAWSKGGANYGYTFGSGTRLTVV.

The rearrangement uses TRBV5-1 and TRBJ2-7; 10 nucleotides align to TRBD1. Looked up from germline, CDR1 is SGHRS and CDR2 is YFSETQ. The CDR3 sequence is 14 residues long. Trimming cost V 0 bases and J 5 bases; bases outside gene matches: 2. The DNA of the CDR3 is TGCGCCAGCAGCTTGGGGGACAGGGGTAACGAGCAGTACTTC. As protein: CASSLGDRGNEQYF.

The CDR3 here is CASSEYRAGGYTF. CDR3 in DNA: TGTGCCAGCAGTGAATACAGGGCCGGTGGCTACACCTTC. This rearrangement joins TRBV2 to TRBJ1-2, with D possibly matching TRBD1 (6 bases). V shed 2 bases and J shed 7 bases, with 11 bases lying between them. The CDR3 consists of 13 residues. From germline, CDR1 is SNHLY and CDR2 FYNNEI.

This clone was recorded only once. The rearrangement joins TRBV3-1 (or the pseudogene TRBV3-2) to TRBJ2-3; 7 positions agree with TRBD1. The germline CDR1 and CDR2 sequences are LGHDT and YNNKEL (reference sequence). The CDR3 contains 17 residues. The junction had 6 bases not matched to a gene; V was cut back by 0 bases and J by 0 bases. The CDR3 protein is CASSQDLGTASTDTQYF. CDR3 DNA sequence: TGTGCCAGCAGCCAAGATCTGGGGACAGCTAGCACAGATACGCAGTATTTT.

This chain joins TRBV5-4 and TRBJ1-4; TRBD1 agrees at 7 bases. The CDR3 has 16 residues. Germline CDR1 is SGHNT and CDR2 is YYREEE (reference sequence). V trimming: 3 bases; J trimming: 4 bases; junction bases outside the gene matches: 9. The CDR3 sequence: CASSSGMGQYNEKLFF. In nucleotides, the CDR3 is TGTGCCAGCAGCTCGGGTATGGGACAGTATAATGAAAAACTGTTTTTT. The entire variable domain, with the rest obtained from reference TRBV5-4 and TRBJ1-4, is as follows: ETGVTQSPTHLIKTRGQQVTLRCSSQSGHNTVSWYQQALGQGPQFIFQYYREEENGRGNFPPRFSGLQFPNYSSELNVNALELDDSALYLCASSSGMGQYNEKLFFGSGTQLSVL.

V and J are TRBV28 and TRBJ2-2, with TRBD2 matching 11 bases. This CDR3 comprises 15 residues. CDR1 and CDR2 (germline): MDHEN, SYDVKM. V dropped 8 bases and J dropped 4; count of bases not matched to a gene: 6. The CDR3 DNA reads as TGTGCCAGCCTAGCGGGAGGTCGGGGCACCGGGGAGCTGTTTTTT. It translates to CASLAGGRGTGELFF.

The chain recombines TRBV5-1 with TRBJ2-3; D may be TRBD2 (7 bases). From germline, CDR1 is SGHRS and CDR2 YFSETQ. V lost 7 bases, J lost 0 bases, and 9 bases lay in between. This CDR3 contains 13 residues. DNA of the CDR3: TGCGCCAGCGCGGGGGCTAGCACAGATACGCAGTATTTT. The encoded protein is CASAGASTDTQYF.

V usage is TRBV5-4 and J usage is TRBJ1-2; TRBD1 is a possible D gene (5 bases). The length of the CDR3 is 14 residues. Germline CDR1 reads SGHNT; CDR2 reads YYREEE (reference sequence). Trimming took 2 bases from V and 7 from J, leaving 15 bases between them. CDR3 loop: CASSFEVPRGGYTF. CDR3 in DNA: TGTGCCAGCAGCTTCGAGGTGCCAAGGGGTGGCTACACCTTC.

The chain carries TRBV6-5 and TRBJ1-1; perhaps TRBD1 as D (6 bases). V dropped 2 bases and J dropped 5 bases, with 15 bases sitting between them. This CDR3 comprises 15 residues. Germline-derived CDR1 and CDR2 are MNHEY and SVGAGI. For the CDR3, the DNA is TGTGCCAGCAGTTACGGGGGGGGCGTCGTGACTGAAGCTTTCTTT. This gives the protein CASSYGGGVVTEAFF.

This chain links TRBV9 with TRBJ2-1, with 8 bases aligning to TRBD1. Losses at the gene ends were 2 bases for V and 7 bases for J; bases not matched to a gene: 5. The length of the CDR3 is 14 residues. Looked up from germline, CDR1 is SGDLS and CDR2 is YYNGEE. The CDR3 spells CASSVRQGMNEQFF. CDR3 sequence (DNA): TGTGCCAGCAGCGTTCGACAGGGGATGAATGAGCAGTTCTTC.

This clone was found once. CDR3 nucleotides: TGTGCCAGTATGAAGACAGGGTCGAACACTGAAGCTTTCTTT. It encodes CASMKTGSNTEAFF. The chain has TRBV19 and TRBJ1-1; 7 bases map to TRBD1. The V and J ends lost 7 bases and 1 base, in that order; junction bases with no gene match: 6. The CDR3 has 14 residues. CDR1 and CDR2 from the germline V gene are LNHDA and SQIVND (reference sequence).

V is TRBV24-1 and J is TRBJ2-5, with 7 bases that match TRBD1. CDR1 KGHDR and CDR2 SFDVKD come from the germline V gene. The CDR3 has 16 amino acids. With V trimmed by 3 bases and J by 4 bases, 10 bases remained unmatched. The DNA of the CDR3 is TGTGCCACCAGTGATACAGGGGTTAGTTCGAGAGAGACCCAGTACTTC. Translated, it gives CATSDTGVSSRETQYF.

CDR3: CASSSGAYNEQFF. The CDR3 nucleotides are TGTGCCAGCAGCTCAGGGGCTTACAATGAGCAGTTCTTC. This chain links TRBV7-3 with TRBJ2-1; D is perhaps TRBD1 (6 bases). Trimming took 4 bases from V and 4 from J, leaving 8 bases between them. The CDR3 covers 13 residues. Germline CDR1 SGHTA, CDR2 FQGTGA.

This clone was seen only once. The chain is built from TRBV5-1 and TRBJ1-2; unclear D gene. Germline lookup yields CDR1 SGHRS and CDR2 YFSETQ. V lost 0 bases to trimming and J lost 4 bases, with 10 bases between them. The length of the CDR3 is 14 residues. For the CDR3, the DNA is TGCGCCAGCAGCTTGGATGGCAGTCGCTATGGCTACACCTTC. Protein product: CASSLDGSRYGYTF.